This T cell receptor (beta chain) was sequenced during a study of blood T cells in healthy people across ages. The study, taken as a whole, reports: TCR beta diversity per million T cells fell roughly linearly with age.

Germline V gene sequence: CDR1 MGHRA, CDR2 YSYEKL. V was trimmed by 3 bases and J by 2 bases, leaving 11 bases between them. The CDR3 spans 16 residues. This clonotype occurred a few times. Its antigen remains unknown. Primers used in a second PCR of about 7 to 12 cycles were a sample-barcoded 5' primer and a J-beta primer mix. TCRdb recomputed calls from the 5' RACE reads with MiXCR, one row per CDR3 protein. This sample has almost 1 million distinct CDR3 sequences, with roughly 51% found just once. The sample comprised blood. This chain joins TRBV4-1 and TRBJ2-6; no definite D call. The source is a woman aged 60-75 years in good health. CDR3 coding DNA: TGCGCCAGCAGCCACCTCATCACGGCTGGGGCCAACGTCCTGACTTTC. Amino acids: CASSHLITAGANVLTF.